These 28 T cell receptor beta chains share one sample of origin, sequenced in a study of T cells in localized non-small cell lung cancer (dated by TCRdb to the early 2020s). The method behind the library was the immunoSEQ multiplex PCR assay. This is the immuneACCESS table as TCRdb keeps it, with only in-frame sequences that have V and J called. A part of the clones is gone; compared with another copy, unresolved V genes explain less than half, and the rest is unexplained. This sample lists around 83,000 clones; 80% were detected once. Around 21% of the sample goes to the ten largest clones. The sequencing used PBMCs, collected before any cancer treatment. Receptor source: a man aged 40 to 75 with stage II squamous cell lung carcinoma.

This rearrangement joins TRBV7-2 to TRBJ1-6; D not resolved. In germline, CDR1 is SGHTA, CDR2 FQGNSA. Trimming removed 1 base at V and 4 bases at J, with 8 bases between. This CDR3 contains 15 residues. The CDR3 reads CASSLGPGYNSPLHF. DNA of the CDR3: TGTGCCAGCAGCTTAGGTCCGGGGTATAATTCACCCCTCCACTTT.

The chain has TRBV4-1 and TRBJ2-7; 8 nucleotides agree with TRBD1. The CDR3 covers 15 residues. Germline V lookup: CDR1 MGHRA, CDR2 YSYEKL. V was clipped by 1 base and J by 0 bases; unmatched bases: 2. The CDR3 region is CASSQVTGVSYEQYF. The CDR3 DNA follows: TGCGCCAGCAGCCAAGTGACAGGGGTCTCCTACGAGCAGTACTTC.

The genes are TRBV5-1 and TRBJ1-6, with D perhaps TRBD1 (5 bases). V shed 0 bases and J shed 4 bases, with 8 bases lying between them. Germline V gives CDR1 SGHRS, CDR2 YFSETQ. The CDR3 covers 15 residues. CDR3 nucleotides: TGCGCCAGCAGCTTGGGAGACAGTTATAATTCACCCCTCCACTTT. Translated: CASSLGDSYNSPLHF.

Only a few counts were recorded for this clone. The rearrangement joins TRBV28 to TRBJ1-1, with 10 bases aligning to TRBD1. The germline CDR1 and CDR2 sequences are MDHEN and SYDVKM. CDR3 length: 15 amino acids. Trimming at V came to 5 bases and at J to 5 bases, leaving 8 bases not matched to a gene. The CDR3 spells CASSHRDRGWTEAFF. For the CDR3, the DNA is TGTGCCAGCAGTCACCGGGACAGGGGTTGGACTGAAGCTTTCTTT.

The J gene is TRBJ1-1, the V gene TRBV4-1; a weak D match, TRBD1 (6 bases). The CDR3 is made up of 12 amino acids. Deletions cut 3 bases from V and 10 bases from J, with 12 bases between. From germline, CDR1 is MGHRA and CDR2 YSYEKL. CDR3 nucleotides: TGCGCCAGCAGCCAGGGGGGCTTTGGAGCTTTCTTT. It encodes CASSQGGFGAFF.

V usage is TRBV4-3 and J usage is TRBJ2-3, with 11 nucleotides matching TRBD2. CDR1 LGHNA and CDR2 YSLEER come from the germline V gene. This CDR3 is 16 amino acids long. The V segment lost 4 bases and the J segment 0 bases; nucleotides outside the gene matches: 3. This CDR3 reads CASSPGLAASTDTQYF. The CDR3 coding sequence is TGCGCCAGCAGCCCGGGACTAGCGGCTAGCACAGATACGCAGTATTTT.

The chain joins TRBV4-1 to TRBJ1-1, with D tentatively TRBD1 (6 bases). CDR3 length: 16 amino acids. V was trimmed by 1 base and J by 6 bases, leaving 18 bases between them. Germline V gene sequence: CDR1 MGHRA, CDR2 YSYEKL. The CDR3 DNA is TGCGCCAGCAGCCAAGGGTTTGTGGGGGGGCGGCCTGAAGCTTTCTTT. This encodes CASSQGFVGGRPEAFF.

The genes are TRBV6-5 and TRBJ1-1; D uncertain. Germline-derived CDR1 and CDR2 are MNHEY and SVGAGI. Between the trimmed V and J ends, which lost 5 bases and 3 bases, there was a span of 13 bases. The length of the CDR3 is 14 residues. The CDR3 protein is CASSERGRDTEAFF. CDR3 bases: TGTGCCAGCAGTGAGCGGGGAAGGGACACTGAAGCTTTCTTT.

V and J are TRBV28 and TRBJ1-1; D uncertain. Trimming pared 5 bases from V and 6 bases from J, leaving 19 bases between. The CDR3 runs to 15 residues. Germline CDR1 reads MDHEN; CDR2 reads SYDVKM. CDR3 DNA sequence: TGTGCCAGCAGTCCCTCCGGATCCTTCATGTCTGAAGCTTTCTTT. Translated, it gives CASSPSGSFMSEAFF.

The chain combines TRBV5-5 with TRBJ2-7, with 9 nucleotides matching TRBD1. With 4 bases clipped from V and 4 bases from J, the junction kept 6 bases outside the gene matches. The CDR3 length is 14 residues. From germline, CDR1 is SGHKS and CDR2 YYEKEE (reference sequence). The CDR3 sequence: CASSRTGGVYEQYF. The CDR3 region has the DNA TGTGCCAGCAGCCGTACAGGGGGCGTTTACGAGCAGTACTTC.

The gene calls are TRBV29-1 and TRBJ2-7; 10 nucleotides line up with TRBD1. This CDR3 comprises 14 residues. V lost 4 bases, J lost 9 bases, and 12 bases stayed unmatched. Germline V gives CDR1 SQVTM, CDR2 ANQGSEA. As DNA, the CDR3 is TGCAGCGTTGGTGCGGAGGGACAGGGGACAATGCAGTACTTC. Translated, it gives CSVGAEGQGTMQYF.

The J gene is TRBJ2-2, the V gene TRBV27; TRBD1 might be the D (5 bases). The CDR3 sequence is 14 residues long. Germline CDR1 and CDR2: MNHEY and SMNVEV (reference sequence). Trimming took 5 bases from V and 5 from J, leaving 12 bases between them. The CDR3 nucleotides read TGTGCCAGCAGTCCTACATCAGGGACCGGGGAGCTGTTTTTT. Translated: CASSPTSGTGELFF.

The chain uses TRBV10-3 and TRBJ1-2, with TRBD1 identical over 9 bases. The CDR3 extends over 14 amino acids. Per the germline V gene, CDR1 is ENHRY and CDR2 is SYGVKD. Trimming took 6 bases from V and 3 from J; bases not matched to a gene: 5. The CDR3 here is CAISDRGEDYGYTF. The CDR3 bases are TGTGCCATCAGCGACAGGGGGGAAGACTATGGCTACACCTTC.

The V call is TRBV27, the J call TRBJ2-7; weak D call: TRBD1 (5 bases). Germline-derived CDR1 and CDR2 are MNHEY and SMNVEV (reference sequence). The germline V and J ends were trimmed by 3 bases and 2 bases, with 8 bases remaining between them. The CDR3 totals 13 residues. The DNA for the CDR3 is TGTGCCAGCAGTTTGATAGGGGCCTACGAGCAGTACTTC. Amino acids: CASSLIGAYEQYF.

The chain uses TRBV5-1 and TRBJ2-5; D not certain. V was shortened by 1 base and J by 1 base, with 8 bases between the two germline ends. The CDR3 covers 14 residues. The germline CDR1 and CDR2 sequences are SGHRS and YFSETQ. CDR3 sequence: CASSLRVFQETQYF. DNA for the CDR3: TGCGCCAGCAGCTTGCGAGTCTTCCAAGAGACCCAGTACTTC.

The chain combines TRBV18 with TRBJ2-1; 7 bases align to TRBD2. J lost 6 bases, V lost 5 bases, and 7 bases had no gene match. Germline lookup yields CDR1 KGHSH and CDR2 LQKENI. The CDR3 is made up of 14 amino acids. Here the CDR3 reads CASSSRTSVNEQFF. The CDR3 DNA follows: TGTGCCAGCTCAAGTAGGACTAGTGTCAATGAGCAGTTCTTC. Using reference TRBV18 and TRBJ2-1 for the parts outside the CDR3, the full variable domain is NAGVMQNPRHLVRRRGQEARLRCSPMKGHSHVYWYRQLPEEGLKFMVYLQKENIIDESGMPKERFSAEFPKEGPSILRIQQVVRGDSAAYFCASSSRTSVNEQFFGPGTRLTVL.

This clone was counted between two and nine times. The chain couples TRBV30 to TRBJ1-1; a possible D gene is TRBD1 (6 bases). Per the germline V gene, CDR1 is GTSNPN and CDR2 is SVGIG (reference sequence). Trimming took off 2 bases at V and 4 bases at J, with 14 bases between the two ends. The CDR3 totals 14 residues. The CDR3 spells CAWSLQGRGTEAFF. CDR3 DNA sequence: TGTGCCTGGAGTTTACAGGGTAGAGGCACTGAAGCTTTCTTT.

CDR3 DNA: TGTGCCAGCAGCTTAACAAAGGGGGCCGGGTACAATGAGCAGTTCTTC. Its protein product is CASSLTKGAGYNEQFF. This chain uses TRBV7-3 with TRBJ2-1, with 7 positions matching TRBD1. Per germline, CDR1 SGHTA and CDR2 FQGTGA. After removal of 0 bases from V and 4 bases from J, the junction contained 6 bases not matched to a gene. The CDR3 is 16 amino acids. The complete variable domain, with remaining parts taken from reference TRBV7-3 and TRBJ2-1, reads GAGVSQTPSNKVTEKGKYVELRCDPISGHTALYWYRQSLGQGPEFLIYFQGTGAADDSGLPNDRFFAVRPEGSVSTLKIQRTERGDSAVYLCASSLTKGAGYNEQFFGPGTRLTVL.

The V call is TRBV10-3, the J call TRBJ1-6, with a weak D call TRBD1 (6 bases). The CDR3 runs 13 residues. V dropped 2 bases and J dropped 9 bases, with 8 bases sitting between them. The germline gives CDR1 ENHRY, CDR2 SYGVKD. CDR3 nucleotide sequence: TGTGCCATCAGTGAGGGGGGGCCTTCACCCCTCCACTTT. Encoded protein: CAISEGGPSPLHF.

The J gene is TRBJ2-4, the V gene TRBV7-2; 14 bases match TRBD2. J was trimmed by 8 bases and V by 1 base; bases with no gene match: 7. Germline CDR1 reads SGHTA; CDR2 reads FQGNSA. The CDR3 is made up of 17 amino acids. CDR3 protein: CASSLVGTSGSMDIQYF. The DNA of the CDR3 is TGTGCCAGCAGCTTAGTAGGGACTAGCGGGAGTATGGACATTCAGTACTTC.

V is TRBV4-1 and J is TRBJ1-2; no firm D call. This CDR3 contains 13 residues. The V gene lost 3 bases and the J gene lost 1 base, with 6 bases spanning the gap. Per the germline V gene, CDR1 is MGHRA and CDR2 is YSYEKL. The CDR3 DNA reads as TGCGCCAGCAGCCACACAAATAACTATGGCTACACCTTC. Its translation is CASSHTNNYGYTF.

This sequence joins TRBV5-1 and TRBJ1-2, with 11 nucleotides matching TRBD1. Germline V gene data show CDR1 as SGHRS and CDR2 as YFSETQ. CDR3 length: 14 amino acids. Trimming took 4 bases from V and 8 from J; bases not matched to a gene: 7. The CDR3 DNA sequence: TGCGCCAGCAGCCCGGGACAGGGGGTGGAGGGCTACACCTTC. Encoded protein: CASSPGQGVEGYTF.

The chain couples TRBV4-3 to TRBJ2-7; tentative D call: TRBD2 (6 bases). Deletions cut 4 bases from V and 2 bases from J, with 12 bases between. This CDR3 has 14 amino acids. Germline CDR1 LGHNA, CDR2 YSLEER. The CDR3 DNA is TGCGCCAGCAGCCGGGGAGGACATACCTACGAGCAGTACTTC. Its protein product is CASSRGGHTYEQYF.

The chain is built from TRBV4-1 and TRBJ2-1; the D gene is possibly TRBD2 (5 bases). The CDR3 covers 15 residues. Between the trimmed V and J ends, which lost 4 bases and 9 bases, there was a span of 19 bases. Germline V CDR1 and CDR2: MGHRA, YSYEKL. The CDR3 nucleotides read TGCGCCAGCAGCCCGGGCCTCCTAGCAGGCGGTGAGCAGTTCTTC. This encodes CASSPGLLAGGEQFF.

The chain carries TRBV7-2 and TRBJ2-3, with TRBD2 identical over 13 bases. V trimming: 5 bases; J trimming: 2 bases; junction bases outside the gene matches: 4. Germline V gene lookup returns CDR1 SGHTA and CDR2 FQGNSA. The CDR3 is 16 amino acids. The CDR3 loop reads CASSQTSGGYTDTQYF. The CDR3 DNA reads TGTGCCAGCAGCCAGACTAGCGGGGGGTACACAGATACGCAGTATTTT. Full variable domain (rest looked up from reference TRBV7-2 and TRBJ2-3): GAGVSQSPSNKVTEKGKDVELRCDPISGHTALYWYRQSLGQGLEFLIYFQGNSAPDKSGLPSDRFSAERTGGSVSTLTIQRTQQEDSAVYLCASSQTSGGYTDTQYFGPGTRLTVL.

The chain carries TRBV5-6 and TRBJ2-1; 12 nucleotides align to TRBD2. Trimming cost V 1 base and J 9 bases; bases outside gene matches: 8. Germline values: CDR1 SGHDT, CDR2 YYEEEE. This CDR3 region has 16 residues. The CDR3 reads CASSLSASGGGGEQFF. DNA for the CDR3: TGTGCCAGCAGCTTGTCTGCTAGCGGGGGGGGCGGTGAGCAGTTCTTC.

CDR3 sequence (DNA): TGTGCCAGCAGCTTTAGTGATGAGGTCGACGAGCAGTACTTC. Protein sequence: CASSFSDEVDEQYF. The genes are TRBV7-8 and TRBJ2-7, with unresolved D. The V end lost 3 bases, the J end lost 5 bases, and 14 bases lay between the germline ends. Germline loops: CDR1 SGHVS, CDR2 FQNEAQ. This CDR3 contains 14 residues.

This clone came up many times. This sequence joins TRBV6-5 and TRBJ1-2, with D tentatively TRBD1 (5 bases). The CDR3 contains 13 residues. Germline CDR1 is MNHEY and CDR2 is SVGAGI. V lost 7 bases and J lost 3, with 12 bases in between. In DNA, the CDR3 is TGTGCCAGCACTGACAGACCAGACTATGGCTACACCTTC. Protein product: CASTDRPDYGYTF.